This TCR beta chain was identified in a study of cytomegalovirus exposure and HLA in healthy donors. The primer mix had 60 Vbeta and 13 Jbeta primers. Profiled with immunoSEQ multiplex PCR; TCRdb holds only in-frame clones, not every one. The sample includes under 200,000 clones, around 81% of them seen just once. This clone was seen just once. From germline, CDR1 is SGHDT and CDR2 YYEEEE. This CDR3 is built from 16 residues. Trimming removed 0 bases at V and 2 bases at J, with 12 bases between. V usage is TRBV5-6 and J usage is TRBJ2-1; tentative D call: TRBD1 (6 bases). The receptor was isolated from a woman between 25 and 40 years old in good health and CMV-seropositive. The sequencing sample was made of PBMCs. This CDR3 is CASSLGRGNAYNEQFF. As DNA, the CDR3 is TGTGCCAGCAGCTTGGGAAGGGGGAACGCCTACAATGAGCAGTTCTTC.